This is a list of T cell receptor beta chains from one sample in a study of T-cell memory formation after mild COVID-19. One entry per CDR3 protein, called by TCRdb with MiXCR from the 5' RACE reads. The data contain just under 550,000 distinct CDR3 sequences, 20% of them singletons. Sequencing was done on a sample of PBMCs or a T cell subset sorted from them (not recorded which). The receptors shown here come from an adult woman who had mild COVID-19 (a few samples of this study predate the infection). Cell type and time point are not known. CDR3s include the opening cysteine and the closing phenylalanine or tryptophan. Each record gives: D gene, clone size, J gene, V gene, CDR3 protein, CDR3 DNA. D genes are given only for firm matches. Clone size is not always given. Where it is, it says once, few, many or a class for expanded clones.

d_gene: TRBD2; abundance: -; j_gene: TRBJ2-1; v_gene: TRBV7-2; CDR3aa: CASSLSAGGGMNEQFF; CDR3nt: TGTGCCAGCAGCTTATCTGCGGGGGGGGGTATGAATGAGCAGTTCTTC
d_gene: -; abundance: many; j_gene: TRBJ2-1; v_gene: TRBV10-3; CDR3aa: CAIRGAAGHNEQFF; CDR3nt: TGTGCCATCAGGGGGGCCGCGGGCCACAATGAGCAGTTCTTC
d_gene: -; abundance: -; j_gene: TRBJ2-5; v_gene: TRBV7-2; CDR3aa: CASSLAGFGTQYF; CDR3nt: TGTGCCAGCAGCTTAGCGGGGTTTGGGACCCAGTACTTC
d_gene: TRBD1; abundance: few; j_gene: TRBJ2-2; v_gene: TRBV11-1; CDR3aa: CASSRRTGENTGELFF; CDR3nt: TGTGCCAGCAGCAGACGGACAGGGGAGAACACCGGGGAGCTGTTTTTT
d_gene: -; abundance: -; j_gene: TRBJ2-3; v_gene: TRBV7-2; CDR3aa: CASSYAAGVDTQYF; CDR3nt: TGTGCCAGCAGCTACGCCGCAGGGGTAGATACGCAGTATTTT
d_gene: TRBD1; abundance: few; j_gene: TRBJ2-2; v_gene: TRBV7-9; CDR3aa: CASSLSSTGASNTGELFF; CDR3nt: TGTGCCAGCAGCTTATCCTCTACAGGGGCCTCGAACACCGGGGAGCTGTTTTTT
d_gene: TRBD1; abundance: few; j_gene: TRBJ1-5; v_gene: TRBV12-3/TRBV12-4; CDR3aa: CASSRDRRFQPQHF; CDR3nt: TGTGCCAGCAGTCGGGACAGGCGGTTCCAGCCCCAGCATTTT
d_gene: -; abundance: -; j_gene: TRBJ1-2; v_gene: TRBV7-9; CDR3aa: CASSEKTGNYGYTF; CDR3nt: TGTGCCAGCAGCGAAAAGACGGGGAACTATGGCTACACCTTC
d_gene: -; abundance: few; j_gene: TRBJ1-3; v_gene: TRBV11-2; CDR3aa: CASSAPTKISGNTIYF; CDR3nt: TGTGCCAGCAGCGCCCCGACGAAAATCTCTGGAAACACCATATATTTT
d_gene: -; abundance: -; j_gene: TRBJ1-1; v_gene: TRBV6-5; CDR3aa: CASSYLNGEAFF; CDR3nt: TGTGCCAGCAGTTATTTAAATGGGGAAGCTTTCTTT
d_gene: -; abundance: few; j_gene: TRBJ2-1; v_gene: TRBV12-3/TRBV12-4; CDR3aa: CASSLNYRALSGQKQFF; CDR3nt: TGTGCCAGCAGTTTAAATTACAGGGCCCTTTCTGGGCAGAAGCAGTTCTTC
d_gene: -; abundance: -; j_gene: TRBJ1-1; v_gene: TRBV29-1; CDR3aa: CSVEGSGGAKAFF; CDR3nt: TGCAGCGTTGAGGGCTCGGGGGGCGCAAAGGCTTTCTTT
d_gene: -; abundance: -; j_gene: TRBJ1-2; v_gene: TRBV12-3/TRBV12-4; CDR3aa: CASRPHILGYTF; CDR3nt: TGTGCCAGCAGGCCTCATATTTTAGGCTACACCTTC
d_gene: -; abundance: -; j_gene: TRBJ1-1; v_gene: TRBV20-1; CDR3aa: CSARQPNTEAFF; CDR3nt: TGCAGTGCTAGACAGCCGAACACTGAAGCTTTCTTT
d_gene: -; abundance: few; j_gene: TRBJ2-7; v_gene: TRBV18; CDR3aa: CASSPQREAVVYEQYF; CDR3nt: TGTGCCAGCTCACCGCAACGTGAAGCCGTAGTCTACGAGCAGTACTTC
d_gene: TRBD1; abundance: -; j_gene: TRBJ1-6; v_gene: TRBV4-1; CDR3aa: CASSQRAGGDSPLHF; CDR3nt: TGCGCCAGCAGCCAGCGCGCAGGGGGCGATTCACCCCTCCACTTT
d_gene: -; abundance: -; j_gene: TRBJ1-1; v_gene: TRBV18; CDR3aa: CASSPRQGIMTEAFF; CDR3nt: TGTGCCAGCTCACCCCGCCAGGGGATTATGACTGAAGCTTTCTTT
d_gene: TRBD1; abundance: -; j_gene: TRBJ1-1; v_gene: TRBV6-6; CDR3aa: CASSFARDRGRSRQAFF; CDR3nt: TGTGCCAGCAGTTTCGCCCGGGACAGGGGGCGATCCCGGCAGGCTTTCTTT
d_gene: -; abundance: few; j_gene: TRBJ2-1; v_gene: TRBV29-1; CDR3aa: CSAPGQGVLGGRVHNEQFF; CDR3nt: TGCAGCGCCCCCGGACAGGGGGTTCTCGGCGGGAGGGTGCACAATGAGCAGTTCTTC
d_gene: TRBD1; abundance: few; j_gene: TRBJ2-7; v_gene: TRBV7-9; CDR3aa: CASSARQGEYEQYF; CDR3nt: TGTGCCAGCAGCGCACGACAGGGAGAGTACGAGCAGTACTTC
d_gene: -; abundance: -; j_gene: TRBJ1-1; v_gene: TRBV3-1; CDR3aa: CASSQTQHQGAFF; CDR3nt: TGTGCCAGCAGCCAAACTCAACACCAGGGGGCTTTCTTT
d_gene: TRBD2; abundance: few; j_gene: TRBJ2-1; v_gene: TRBV29-1; CDR3aa: CSVLTSGASSYNEQFF; CDR3nt: TGCAGCGTTCTGACTAGCGGGGCTAGCTCCTACAATGAGCAGTTCTTC
d_gene: TRBD1; abundance: -; j_gene: TRBJ1-2; v_gene: TRBV20-1; CDR3aa: CSAREWDRENYGYTF; CDR3nt: TGCAGTGCTAGAGAATGGGACAGGGAAAACTATGGCTACACCTTC
d_gene: -; abundance: few; j_gene: TRBJ2-5; v_gene: TRBV5-1; CDR3aa: CASSGLGLDEETQYF; CDR3nt: TGCGCCAGCAGCGGACTCGGACTGGACGAAGAGACCCAGTACTTC
d_gene: TRBD1; abundance: -; j_gene: TRBJ1-2; v_gene: TRBV29-1; CDR3aa: CSAGRTGANYGYTF; CDR3nt: TGCAGCGCCGGCCGGACAGGGGCTAACTATGGCTACACCTTC
d_gene: -; abundance: -; j_gene: TRBJ2-7; v_gene: TRBV5-5; CDR3aa: CASSLASDSYEQYF; CDR3nt: TGTGCCAGCAGCTTGGCTTCAGACTCCTACGAGCAGTACTTC
d_gene: -; abundance: -; j_gene: TRBJ1-1; v_gene: TRBV29-1; CDR3aa: CSAWENTEAFF; CDR3nt: TGCAGCGCCTGGGAGAACACTGAAGCTTTCTTT
d_gene: TRBD1; abundance: -; j_gene: TRBJ1-1; v_gene: TRBV7-9; CDR3aa: CASSSSLSRGPWNTEAFF; CDR3nt: TGTGCCAGCAGCTCTTCTCTCTCGAGGGGGCCCTGGAACACTGAAGCTTTCTTT
d_gene: TRBD2; abundance: -; j_gene: TRBJ2-3; v_gene: TRBV11-2; CDR3aa: CASSWILAGDKLLADTQYF; CDR3nt: TGTGCCAGCAGCTGGATACTAGCGGGAGATAAGTTGTTAGCAGATACGCAGTATTTT
d_gene: -; abundance: -; j_gene: TRBJ2-3; v_gene: TRBV5-1; CDR3aa: CASSGTGGLSTDTQYF; CDR3nt: TGCGCCAGCAGCGGTACCGGGGGGCTCAGCACAGATACGCAGTATTTT
d_gene: TRBD2; abundance: many; j_gene: TRBJ2-1; v_gene: TRBV6-4; CDR3aa: CASSDSRRGGNEQFF; CDR3nt: TGTGCCAGCAGTGACTCTAGGAGGGGAGGGAATGAGCAGTTCTTC
d_gene: TRBD1; abundance: -; j_gene: TRBJ1-2; v_gene: TRBV7-9; CDR3aa: CATQGDARYGYTF; CDR3nt: TGTGCCACCCAGGGGGACGCGAGGTATGGCTACACCTTC
d_gene: -; abundance: few; j_gene: TRBJ1-6; v_gene: TRBV12-3/TRBV12-4; CDR3aa: CASSLGINSPLHF; CDR3nt: TGTGCCAGCAGTTTGGGGATTAATTCACCCCTCCACTTT
d_gene: TRBD1; abundance: -; j_gene: TRBJ2-7; v_gene: TRBV12-3/TRBV12-4; CDR3aa: CASSFEQGAYEQYF; CDR3nt: TGTGCCAGCAGTTTCGAACAGGGGGCCTACGAGCAGTACTTC
d_gene: TRBD2; abundance: few; j_gene: TRBJ2-1; v_gene: TRBV7-8; CDR3aa: CASSLTSGGEYYEQFF; CDR3nt: TGTGCCAGCAGCTTAACGTCCGGGGGGGAGTATTACGAGCAGTTCTTC
d_gene: TRBD1; abundance: few; j_gene: TRBJ2-1; v_gene: TRBV9; CDR3aa: CASSAPGQSYNEQFF; CDR3nt: TGTGCCAGCAGCGCGCCGGGACAGTCTTACAATGAGCAGTTCTTC
d_gene: TRBD2; abundance: few; j_gene: TRBJ2-2; v_gene: TRBV12-3/TRBV12-4; CDR3aa: CASRMGLTNTGELFF; CDR3nt: TGTGCCAGCAGAATGGGACTAACGAACACCGGGGAGCTGTTTTTT
d_gene: TRBD2; abundance: many; j_gene: TRBJ2-7; v_gene: TRBV7-2; CDR3aa: CASSLGAGGPYEQYF; CDR3nt: TGTGCCAGCAGCTTAGGAGCGGGGGGTCCCTACGAGCAGTACTTC
d_gene: -; abundance: -; j_gene: TRBJ1-5; v_gene: TRBV7-2; CDR3aa: CASSFLGGSGNQPQHF; CDR3nt: TGTGCCAGCAGCTTTTTGGGGGGTTCGGGCAATCAGCCCCAGCATTTT
d_gene: -; abundance: -; j_gene: TRBJ1-1; v_gene: TRBV24-1; CDR3aa: CATSDPDGEGTEAFF; CDR3nt: TGTGCCACCAGTGATCCAGACGGGGAAGGGACTGAAGCTTTCTTT
d_gene: -; abundance: -; j_gene: TRBJ2-1; v_gene: TRBV11-2; CDR3aa: CASSLAADSYNEQFF; CDR3nt: TGTGCCAGCAGCTTAGCTGCTGACTCCTACAATGAGCAGTTCTTC